Here is one TCR beta chain with its context. The antigen is unknown. This CDR3 region has 11 residues. Germline-derived CDR1 and CDR2 are MNHEY and SVGAGI. Trimming stripped 2 bases from V and 5 bases from J, with 3 bases between. The data derive from a study of cytomegalovirus exposure and HLA in healthy donors. On the study more broadly: Out of 350 to 400 genotyped donors, about 80% belonged to the Caucasian-associated ancestry cluster.

The PCR contained 60 Vbeta and 13 Jbeta primers. Using immunoSEQ multiplex PCR, the repertoire was profiled, and TCRdb retains in-frame clones only, with some absent. Of 95,000 to 150,000 clones in the sample, about four fifths are singletons; the top ten hold around 3.9%. General study points: With later analysis, a missense DCLRE1C variant became linked to TCR beta V- and J-gene trimming. Indistinguishable V segments, including TRBV6-2 and TRBV6-3, were excluded.

The specimen was PBMCs. The chain joins TRBV6-5 to TRBJ2-5; no clear D gene. The receptor was isolated from a man aged 40-50 years in good health and CMV-seronegative. CDR3 nucleotides: TGTGCCAGCAGTTACGGCGAGACCCAGTACTTC. Translated: CASSYGETQYF.